This T cell receptor beta chain was captured in a study of PD-1 blockade in classical Hodgkin lymphoma. The overall study: Patients were given intravenous nivolumab, 3 mg/kg, every 2 weeks.

V lost 8 bases and J lost 4, with 15 bases in between. Germline V gene data show CDR1 as MNHEY and CDR2 as SVGAGI. The CDR3 is 14 residues long. Brentuximab vedotin exposure varied among the patients, all of whom had relapsed after autologous stem cell transplantation. Magnetic negative selection isolated CD8+ T cells from thawed PBMCs. Comment on this clone: Its matching antigen is unknown.

Findings and limits, study-wide: The diversity seen at baseline in complete responders resembled that of newly diagnosed patients. With CD4+ cells, TCR diversity rose significantly by C4D1, but not with CD8+ cells. Nivolumab starters within 1 year of ASCT were excluded.

Clones were read by immunoSEQ multiplex PCR, and TCRdb kept only the in-frame ones, dropping some. The repertoire includes 11,000 or so clones, less than 90% of them detected once, and 38% sits in the top ten. Sequences were derived from CD8+ T cells from blood, sampled at baseline. The sequence was obtained from a human donor with classical Hodgkin lymphoma. This chain joins TRBV6-5 and TRBJ2-1; D gene unclear. The CDR3 loop reads CASGPALGYNEQFF. CDR3 in DNA: TGTGCCAGCGGACCGGCCCTGGGGTACAATGAGCAGTTCTTC.